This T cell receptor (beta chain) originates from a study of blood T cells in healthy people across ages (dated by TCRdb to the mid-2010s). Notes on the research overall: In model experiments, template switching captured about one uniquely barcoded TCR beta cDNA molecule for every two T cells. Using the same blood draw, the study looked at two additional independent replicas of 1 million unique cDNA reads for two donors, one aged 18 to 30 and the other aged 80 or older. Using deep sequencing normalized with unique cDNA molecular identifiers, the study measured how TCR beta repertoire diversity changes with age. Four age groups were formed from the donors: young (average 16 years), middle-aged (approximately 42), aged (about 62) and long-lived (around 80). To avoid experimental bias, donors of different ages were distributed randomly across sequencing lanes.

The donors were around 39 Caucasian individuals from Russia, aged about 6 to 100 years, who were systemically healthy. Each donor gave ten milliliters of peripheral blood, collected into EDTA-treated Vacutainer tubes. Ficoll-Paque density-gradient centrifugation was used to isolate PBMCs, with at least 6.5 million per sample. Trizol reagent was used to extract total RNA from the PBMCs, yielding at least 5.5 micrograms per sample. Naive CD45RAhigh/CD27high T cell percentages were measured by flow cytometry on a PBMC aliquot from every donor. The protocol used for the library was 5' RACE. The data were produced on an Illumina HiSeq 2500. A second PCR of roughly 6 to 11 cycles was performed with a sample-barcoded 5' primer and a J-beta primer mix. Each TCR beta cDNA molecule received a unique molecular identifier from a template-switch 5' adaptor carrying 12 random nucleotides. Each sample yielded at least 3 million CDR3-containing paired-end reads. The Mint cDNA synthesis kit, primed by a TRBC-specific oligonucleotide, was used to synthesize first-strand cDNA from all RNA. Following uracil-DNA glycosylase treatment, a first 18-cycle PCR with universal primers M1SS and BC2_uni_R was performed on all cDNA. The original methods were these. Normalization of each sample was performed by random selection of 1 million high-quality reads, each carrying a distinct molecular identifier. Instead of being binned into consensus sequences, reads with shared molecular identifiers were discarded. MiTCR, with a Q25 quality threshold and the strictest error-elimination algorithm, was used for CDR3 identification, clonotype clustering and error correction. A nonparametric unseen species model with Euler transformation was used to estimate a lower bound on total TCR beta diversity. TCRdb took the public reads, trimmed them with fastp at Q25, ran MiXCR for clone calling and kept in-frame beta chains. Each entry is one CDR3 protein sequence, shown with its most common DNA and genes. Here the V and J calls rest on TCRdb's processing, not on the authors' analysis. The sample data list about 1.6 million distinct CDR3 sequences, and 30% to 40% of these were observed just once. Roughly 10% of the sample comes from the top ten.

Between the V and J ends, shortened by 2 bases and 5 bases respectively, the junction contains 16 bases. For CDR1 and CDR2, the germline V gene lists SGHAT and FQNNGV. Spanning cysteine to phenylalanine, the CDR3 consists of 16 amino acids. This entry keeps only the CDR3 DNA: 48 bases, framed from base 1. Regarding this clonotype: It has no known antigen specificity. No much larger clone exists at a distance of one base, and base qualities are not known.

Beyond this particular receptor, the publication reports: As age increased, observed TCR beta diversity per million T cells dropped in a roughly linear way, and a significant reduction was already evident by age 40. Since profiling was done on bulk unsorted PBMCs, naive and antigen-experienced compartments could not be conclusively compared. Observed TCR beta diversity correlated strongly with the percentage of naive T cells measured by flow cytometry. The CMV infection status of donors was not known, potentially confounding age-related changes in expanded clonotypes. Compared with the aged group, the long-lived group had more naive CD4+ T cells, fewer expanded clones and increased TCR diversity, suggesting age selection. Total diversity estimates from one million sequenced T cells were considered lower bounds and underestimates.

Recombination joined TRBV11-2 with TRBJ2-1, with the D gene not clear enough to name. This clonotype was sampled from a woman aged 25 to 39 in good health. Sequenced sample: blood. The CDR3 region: CASSLYAPRGDNEQFF. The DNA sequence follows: TGTGCCAGCAGCTTATATGCCCCACGAGGTGACAATGAGCAGTTCTTC. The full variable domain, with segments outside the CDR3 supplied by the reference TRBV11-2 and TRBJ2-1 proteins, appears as EAGVAQSPRYKIIEKRQSVAFWCNPISGHATLYWYQQILGQGPKLLIQFQNNGVVDDSQLPKDRFSAERLKGVDSTLKIQPAKLEDSAVYLCASSLYAPRGDNEQFFGPGTRLTVL.